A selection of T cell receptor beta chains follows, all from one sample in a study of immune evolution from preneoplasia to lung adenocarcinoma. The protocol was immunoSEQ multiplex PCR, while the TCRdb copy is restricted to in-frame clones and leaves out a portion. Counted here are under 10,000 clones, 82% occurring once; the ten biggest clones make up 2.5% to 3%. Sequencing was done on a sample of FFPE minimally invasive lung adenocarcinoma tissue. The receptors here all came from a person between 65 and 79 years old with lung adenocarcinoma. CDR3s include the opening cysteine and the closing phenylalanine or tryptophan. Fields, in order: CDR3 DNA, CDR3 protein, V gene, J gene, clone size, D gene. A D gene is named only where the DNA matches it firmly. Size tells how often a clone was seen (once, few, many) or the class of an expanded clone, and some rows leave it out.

CDR3 DNA: TGTGCCTCAGGTACCGGGACTCCGTACGGGAACGAGCAGTACTTC; CDR3 protein: CASGTGTPYGNEQYF; V gene: TRBV10-3; J gene: TRBJ2-7; clone size: -; D gene: -
CDR3 DNA: TGTGCCAGCAGCCAAGATAGGCCTAGCGGGGTTGATGAGCAGTTCTTC; CDR3 protein: CASSQDRPSGVDEQFF; V gene: TRBV4-2; J gene: TRBJ2-1; clone size: -; D gene: TRBD2
CDR3 DNA: TGTGCCAGCAGTGAAACAGTTGGCGGGAACACCATATATTTT; CDR3 protein: CASSETVGGNTIYF; V gene: TRBV2; J gene: TRBJ1-3; clone size: -; D gene: -
CDR3 DNA: TGTGCCATCAGTGAGTACCGGGACACCTACGAGCAGTACTTC; CDR3 protein: CAISEYRDTYEQYF; V gene: TRBV10-3; J gene: TRBJ2-7; clone size: -; D gene: -
CDR3 DNA: TGTGCCAGCAGTATCTCCCGGGACAGGGGGCCTGATTCACCCCTCCACTTT; CDR3 protein: CASSISRDRGPDSPLHF; V gene: TRBV28; J gene: TRBJ1-6; clone size: -; D gene: TRBD1
CDR3 DNA: TGTGCCAGCAGCGTAGCTACAGGGGGTTGGAACACCGGGGAGCTGTTTTTT; CDR3 protein: CASSVATGGWNTGELFF; V gene: TRBV9; J gene: TRBJ2-2; clone size: once; D gene: TRBD1
CDR3 DNA: TGTGCCTGGACAAGGGATACCTACAATGAGCAGTTCTTC; CDR3 protein: CAWTRDTYNEQFF; V gene: TRBV30; J gene: TRBJ2-1; clone size: -; D gene: -
CDR3 DNA: TGTGCCAGCAGCTTAGGCCCGCAGGGGTTAGGAGCTGGAAACACCATATATTTT; CDR3 protein: CASSLGPQGLGAGNTIYF; V gene: TRBV7-8; J gene: TRBJ1-3; clone size: -; D gene: -
CDR3 DNA: TGTGCCAGCAGCCCAGGGCCGGGAAACATTCAGTACTTC; CDR3 protein: CASSPGPGNIQYF; V gene: TRBV6-1; J gene: TRBJ2-4; clone size: -; D gene: -
CDR3 DNA: TGTGCCAGCAGCTTAGTGTGGGGTCCTAGCGATAAGGACGAGCAGTACTTC; CDR3 protein: CASSLVWGPSDKDEQYF; V gene: TRBV7-8; J gene: TRBJ2-7; clone size: -; D gene: -
CDR3 DNA: TGTGCCAGCCTAGGGCATCCCTCCTACGAGCAGTACTTC; CDR3 protein: CASLGHPSYEQYF; V gene: TRBV2; J gene: TRBJ2-7; clone size: -; D gene: -
CDR3 DNA: TGTGCCAGCTCACCACCGCGAGGGAATGGCTACACCTTC; CDR3 protein: CASSPPRGNGYTF; V gene: TRBV18; J gene: TRBJ1-2; clone size: -; D gene: -
CDR3 DNA: TGTGCCAGCAACAGGGGTAACACCGGGGAGCTGTTTTTT; CDR3 protein: CASNRGNTGELFF; V gene: TRBV6-1; J gene: TRBJ2-2; clone size: -; D gene: TRBD1
CDR3 DNA: TGTGCCAGCAGTGAAGGAATAGGGATCTACGAGCAGTACTTC; CDR3 protein: CASSEGIGIYEQYF; V gene: TRBV6-1; J gene: TRBJ2-7; clone size: -; D gene: -
CDR3 DNA: TGTGCCAGCAGCACTCGGACTAGCGGGGGCCACAATGAGCAGTTCTTC; CDR3 protein: CASSTRTSGGHNEQFF; V gene: TRBV7-2; J gene: TRBJ2-1; clone size: -; D gene: TRBD2
CDR3 DNA: TGTGCCAGCAGTTCCCAAAGGACAGGGAGCAATCAGCCCCAGCATTTT; CDR3 protein: CASSSQRTGSNQPQHF; V gene: TRBV6-6; J gene: TRBJ1-5; clone size: -; D gene: TRBD1
CDR3 DNA: TGCGCCAGCAGCCAAGGGTGGGGAGGGAGAGATACGCAGTATTTT; CDR3 protein: CASSQGWGGRDTQYF; V gene: TRBV4-1; J gene: TRBJ2-3; clone size: -; D gene: TRBD2
CDR3 DNA: TGTGCCAGCAGCCGGAACAGGGGGGCTGAAGCTTTCTTT; CDR3 protein: CASSRNRGAEAFF; V gene: TRBV7-2; J gene: TRBJ1-1; clone size: -; D gene: TRBD1
CDR3 DNA: TGTGCCAGCTCACCAGAGGCAGTTTGGAACAATGAGCAGTTCTTC; CDR3 protein: CASSPEAVWNNEQFF; V gene: TRBV18; J gene: TRBJ2-1; clone size: -; D gene: -
CDR3 DNA: TGCGCCAGCAGCCCCCGGGGGGGCGATGGACAGCCCCAGCATTTT; CDR3 protein: CASSPRGGDGQPQHF; V gene: TRBV5-1; J gene: TRBJ1-5; clone size: few; D gene: -
CDR3 DNA: TGCAGCTCCCTAGGGACAGATAACACTGAAGCTTTCTTT; CDR3 protein: CSSLGTDNTEAFF; V gene: TRBV29-1; J gene: TRBJ1-1; clone size: once; D gene: TRBD1
CDR3 DNA: TGCGCCAGCAGCCAAGCGAAAGGGCCCGGCTATGGCTACACCTTC; CDR3 protein: CASSQAKGPGYGYTF; V gene: TRBV4-1; J gene: TRBJ1-2; clone size: -; D gene: -
CDR3 DNA: TGTGCCAGCAGTTACGGGGCGGGGAATGGCTACACCTTC; CDR3 protein: CASSYGAGNGYTF; V gene: TRBV6-6; J gene: TRBJ1-2; clone size: -; D gene: -
CDR3 DNA: TGTGCCAGCGAAGAACCAACATTTTCTAGCACAGATACGCAGTATTTT; CDR3 protein: CASEEPTFSSTDTQYF; V gene: TRBV18; J gene: TRBJ2-3; clone size: -; D gene: -